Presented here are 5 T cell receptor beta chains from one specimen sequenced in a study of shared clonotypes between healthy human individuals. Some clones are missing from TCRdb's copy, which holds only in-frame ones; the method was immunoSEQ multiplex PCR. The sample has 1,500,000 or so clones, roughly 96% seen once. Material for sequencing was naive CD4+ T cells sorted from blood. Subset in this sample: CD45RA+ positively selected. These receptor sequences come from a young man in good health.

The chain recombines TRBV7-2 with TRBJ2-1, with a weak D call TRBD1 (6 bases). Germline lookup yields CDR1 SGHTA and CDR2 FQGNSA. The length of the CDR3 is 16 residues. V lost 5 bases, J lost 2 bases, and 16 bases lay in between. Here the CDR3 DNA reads TGTGCCAGCAGCCCCTGGGGGCGGACAACCTACAATGAGCAGTTCTTC. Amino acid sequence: CASSPWGRTTYNEQFF.

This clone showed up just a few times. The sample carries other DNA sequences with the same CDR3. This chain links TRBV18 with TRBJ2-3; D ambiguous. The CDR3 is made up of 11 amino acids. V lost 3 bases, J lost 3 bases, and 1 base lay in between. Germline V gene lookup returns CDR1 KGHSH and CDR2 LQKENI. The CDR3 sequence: CASSPTDTQYF. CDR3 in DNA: TGTGCCAGCTCACCTACAGATACGCAGTATTTT.

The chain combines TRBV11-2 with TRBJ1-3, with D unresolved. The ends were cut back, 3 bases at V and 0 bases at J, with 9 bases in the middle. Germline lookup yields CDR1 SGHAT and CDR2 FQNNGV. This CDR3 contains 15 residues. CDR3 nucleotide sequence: TGTGCCAGCAGCTTTCAAGGTCTCTCTGGAAACACCATATATTTT. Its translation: CASSFQGLSGNTIYF.

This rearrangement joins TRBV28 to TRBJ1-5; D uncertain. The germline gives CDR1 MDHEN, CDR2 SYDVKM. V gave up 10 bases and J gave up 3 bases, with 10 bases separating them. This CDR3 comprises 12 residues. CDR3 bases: TGTGCCATCCGGGGTGCCAATCAGCCCCAGCATTTT. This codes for CAIRGANQPQHF.

Written as DNA, the CDR3 is TGTGCCAGTAGTCCCCGGACAGGGGGCGGCGGCAATCAGCCCCAGCATTTT. It encodes CASSPRTGGGGNQPQHF. The rearrangement joins TRBV19 to TRBJ1-5, with 11 bases identical to TRBD1. The CDR3 has 17 amino acids. After removal of 5 bases from V and 2 bases from J, the junction contained 8 bases not matched to a gene. Germline loops: CDR1 LNHDA, CDR2 SQIVND (reference sequence).